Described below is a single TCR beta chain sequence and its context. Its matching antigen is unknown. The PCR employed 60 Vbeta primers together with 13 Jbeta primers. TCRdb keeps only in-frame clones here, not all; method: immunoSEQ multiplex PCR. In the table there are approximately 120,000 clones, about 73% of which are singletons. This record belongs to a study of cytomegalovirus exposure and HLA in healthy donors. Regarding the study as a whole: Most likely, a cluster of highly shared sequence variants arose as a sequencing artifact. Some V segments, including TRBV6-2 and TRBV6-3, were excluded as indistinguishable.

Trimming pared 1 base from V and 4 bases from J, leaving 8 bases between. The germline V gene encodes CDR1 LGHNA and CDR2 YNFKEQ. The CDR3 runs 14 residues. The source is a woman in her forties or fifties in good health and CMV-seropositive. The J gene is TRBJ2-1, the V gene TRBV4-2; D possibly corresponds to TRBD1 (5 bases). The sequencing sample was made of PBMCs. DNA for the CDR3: TGTGCCAGCAGCCAAGGGGGCCTATACAATGAGCAGTTCTTC. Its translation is CASSQGGLYNEQFF.